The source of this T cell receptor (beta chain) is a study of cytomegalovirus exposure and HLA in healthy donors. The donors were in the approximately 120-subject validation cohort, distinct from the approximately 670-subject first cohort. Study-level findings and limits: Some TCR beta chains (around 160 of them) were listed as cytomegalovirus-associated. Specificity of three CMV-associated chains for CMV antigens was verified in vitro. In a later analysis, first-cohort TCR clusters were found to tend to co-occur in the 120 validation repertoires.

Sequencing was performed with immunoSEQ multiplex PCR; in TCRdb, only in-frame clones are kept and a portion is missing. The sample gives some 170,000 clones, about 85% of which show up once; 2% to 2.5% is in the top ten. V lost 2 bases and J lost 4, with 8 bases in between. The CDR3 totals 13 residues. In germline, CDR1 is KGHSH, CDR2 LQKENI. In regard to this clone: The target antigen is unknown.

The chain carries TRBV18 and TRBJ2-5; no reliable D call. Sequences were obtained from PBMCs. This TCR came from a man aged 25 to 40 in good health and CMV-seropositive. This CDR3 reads CASSPSVGETQYF. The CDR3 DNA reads TGTGCCAGCTCACCAAGCGTGGGAGAGACCCAGTACTTC.